These 11 T cell receptor beta chains came from one sample sequenced in a study of graft-versus-host responses after intestinal transplantation. Some clones are missing from TCRdb's copy, which holds only in-frame ones; the method was immunoSEQ multiplex PCR. The data show around 110,000 clones, about 92% seen once. For these TCRs, the target antigens are not known. This specimen consisted of unstimulated CD8+ T cells sorted from spleen or lymph node cells, obtained before transplant. The source of these receptors is a human donor who was the organ donor for an intestinal transplant.

This chain joins TRBV18 and TRBJ2-5; 7 bases map to TRBD1. Germline-derived CDR1 and CDR2 are KGHSH and LQKENI. CDR3 length equals 14 residues. With 8 bases clipped from V and 1 base from J, the junction kept 7 bases outside the gene matches. The CDR3 spells CASGRDRVQETQYF. As DNA, the CDR3 is TGTGCCAGCGGAAGAGACAGGGTCCAAGAGACCCAGTACTTC.

The count of this clone is one. The CDR3 DNA follows: TGTGCCAGCAGTGGGACTAGCGGGGCCTACGAGCAGTACTTC. Its translation: CASSGTSGAYEQYF. The V gene is TRBV6-1, the J gene TRBJ2-5; 12 nucleotides agree with TRBD2. The end of the DNA is better explained by TRBJ2-7, so the J call may be wrong. The germline gives CDR1 MNHNS, CDR2 SASEGT. The CDR3 totals 14 residues.

The V call is TRBV6-5, the J call TRBJ2-7; D is ambiguous. The CDR3 has 10 residues. The germline V gene has CDR1 MNHEY and CDR2 SVGAGI. Trimming took off 7 bases at V and 4 bases at J, with 5 bases between the two ends. DNA of the CDR3: TGTGCCAGCAAGGGTTACGAGCAGTACTTC. Translation: CASKGYEQYF.

The gene calls are TRBV9 and TRBJ1-4; D not certain. Per germline, CDR1 SGDLS and CDR2 YYNGEE. The V end lost 4 bases, the J end lost 0 bases, and 10 bases lay between the germline ends. CDR3 length: 15 amino acids. CDR3 region: CASSLSGSTNEKLFF. The CDR3 nucleotides read TGTGCCAGCAGCCTTTCGGGCTCAACTAATGAAAAACTGTTTTTT.

The chain couples TRBV5-6 to TRBJ1-2, with 8 nucleotides matching TRBD1. CDR3 length equals 13 residues. Germline trimming cut 3 bases from V and 3 bases from J; bases unmatched to any gene: 1. Germline-derived CDR1 and CDR2 are SGHDT and YYEEEE. The CDR3 DNA reads as TGTGCCAGCAGCTCGACAGGGGACTATGGCTACACCTTC. Translation: CASSSTGDYGYTF.

This clone was recorded once. J is TRBJ2-7 and V is TRBV7-2; D not resolved. The germline V gene encodes CDR1 SGHTA and CDR2 FQGNSA. This CDR3 comprises 12 residues. The V end was cut by 5 bases, the J end by 0 bases, with 5 bases between. CDR3 protein: CASSRPSYEQYF. In DNA, the CDR3 is TGTGCCAGCAGCCGGCCCTCCTACGAGCAGTACTTC.

CDR3 in amino acids: CASSPSVSRETQYF. The CDR3 DNA follows: TGCGCCAGCAGCCCCTCAGTGAGTCGGGAGACCCAGTACTTC. The V call is TRBV4-3, the J call TRBJ2-5; D gene unclear. CDR3 size: 14 residues. CDR1 is LGHNA and CDR2 is YSLEER in the germline V gene. Trimming took 4 bases from V and 5 from J, leaving 14 bases between them.

In its sample, this clone was seen once. This chain uses TRBV9 with TRBJ2-1; a possible D gene is TRBD1 (5 bases). Germline CDR1 and CDR2: SGDLS and YYNGEE. The CDR3 loop spans 16 amino acids. The ends were cut back, 5 bases at V and 3 bases at J, with 18 bases in the middle. The CDR3 is CASSKYKTVRYNEQFF. The CDR3 region has the DNA TGTGCCAGCAGTAAATATAAGACAGTACGCTACAATGAGCAGTTCTTC.

The count of this clone is one. The chain has TRBV30 and TRBJ2-5; D may be TRBD2 (5 bases). Germline V gene data show CDR1 as GTSNPN and CDR2 as SVGIG (reference sequence). V was pared by 0 bases and J by 5 bases, with 13 bases between. The CDR3 consists of 14 residues. This CDR3 is CAWSVRRSWETQYF. Here the CDR3 DNA reads TGTGCCTGGAGTGTAAGGAGGTCTTGGGAGACCCAGTACTTC.

The chain employs TRBV6-5 and TRBJ1-1, with D possibly TRBD1 on 6 matching bases. The CDR3 totals 13 residues. Trimming shortened V by 6 bases and J by 1 base, and 9 bases separated the two germline ends. CDR1 is MNHEY, CDR2 SVGAGI, per germline. The CDR3 reads CASRGQQNTEAFF. CDR3 nucleotides: TGTGCCAGCAGGGGACAACAGAACACTGAAGCTTTCTTT.

The chain joins TRBV7-8 to TRBJ2-7; no firm D call. The ends were cut back, 1 base at V and 0 bases at J, with 7 bases in the middle. Germline V gene sequence: CDR1 SGHVS, CDR2 FQNEAQ. This CDR3 comprises 14 residues. The CDR3 sequence is CASSLERNSYEQYF. The DNA for the CDR3 is TGTGCCAGCAGCTTAGAGAGGAACTCCTACGAGCAGTACTTC.